This T cell receptor (beta chain) was recorded in a study of T cells expressing NK-cell markers. Study overall: Repertoire data for TCR beta were derived from sorted T cells (CD3+CD56+NKG2C+, CD3+CD56+NKG2C- and CD3+CD56-NKG2C+). Of eight sequenced donors, seven were HCMV-seropositive and one HCMV-seronegative.

TCRdb reprocessed the 5' RACE reads and stores each CDR3 protein as one record, lacking DNA. The table lists about 180,000 distinct CDR3 sequences, with 20% to 25% in the top ten. With respect to this clonotype: Its specificity is unknown.

This CDR3 comprises 11 residues. Germline V lookup: CDR1 SGDLS, CDR2 YYNGEE. Findings and caveats of the study: NKG2C+ dominant clonotype frequencies in 6 or 7 donors were about 1.0-7.0% of CD8+ T cells. Once again these clonotypes came out on top in the CD3+CD56-NKG2C+ fraction of several donors.

The chain recombines TRBV9 with TRBJ1-2. The sequenced sample consisted of blood T cells: a sorted CD56 or NKG2C T cell subset, CD4+ or CD8+ T cells, or bulk PBMC T cells (not recorded which). The receptor comes from a man aged 18 to 69 in good health. The CDR3 loop is CASAHGDGYTF. Using reference TRBV9 and TRBJ1-2 for the parts outside the CDR3, the full variable domain is DSGVTQTPKHLITATGQRVTLRCSPRSGDLSVYWYQQSLDQGLQFLIQYYNGEERAKGNILERFSAQQFPDLHSELNLSSLELGDSALYFCASAHGDGYTFGSGTRLTVV.